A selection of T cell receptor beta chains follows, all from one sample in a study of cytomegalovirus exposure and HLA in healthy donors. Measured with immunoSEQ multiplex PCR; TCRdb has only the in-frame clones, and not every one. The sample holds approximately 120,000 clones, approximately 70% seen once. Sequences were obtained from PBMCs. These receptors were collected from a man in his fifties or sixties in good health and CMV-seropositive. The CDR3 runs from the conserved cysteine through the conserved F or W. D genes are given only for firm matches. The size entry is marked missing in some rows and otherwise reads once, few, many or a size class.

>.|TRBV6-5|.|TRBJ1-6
CASSFDNSPLHF
TGTGCCAGCAGTTTCGATAATTCACCCCTCCACTTT
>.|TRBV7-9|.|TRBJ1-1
CASSTGYSNTEAFF
TGTGCCAGCAGCACAGGGTATTCGAACACTGAAGCTTTCTTT
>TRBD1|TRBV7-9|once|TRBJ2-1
CASSFGYRTGVNNEQFF
TGTGCCAGCAGCTTTGGGTATCGGACAGGGGTAAACAATGAGCAGTTCTTC
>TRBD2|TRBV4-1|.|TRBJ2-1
CASSQGSSGGYNEQFF
TGCGCCAGCAGCCAAGGTAGTAGCGGGGGCTACAATGAGCAGTTCTTC
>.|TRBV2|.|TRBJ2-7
CASSEGQGPTYEQYF
TGTGCCAGCAGTGAGGGGCAGGGGCCAACCTACGAGCAGTACTTC
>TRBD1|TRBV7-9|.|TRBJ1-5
CSSSLGVGQTNQPQHF
TGTTCCAGCAGTCTAGGGGTGGGACAGACTAATCAGCCCCAGCATTTT
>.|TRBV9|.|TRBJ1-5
CASSVQGSYQPQHF
TGTGCCAGCAGCGTCCAGGGGTCTTACCAGCCCCAGCATTTT
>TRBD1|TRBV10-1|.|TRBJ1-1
CASSRDRGTTEAFF
TGCGCCAGCAGTCGGGACAGGGGGACAACTGAAGCTTTCTTT
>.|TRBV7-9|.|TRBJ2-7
CASSVVGGEQYF
TGTGCCAGCAGCGTGGTGGGAGGCGAGCAGTACTTC
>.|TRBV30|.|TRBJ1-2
CAWNGRGGGYTF
TGTGCCTGGAACGGCCGCGGGGGTGGCTACACCTTC